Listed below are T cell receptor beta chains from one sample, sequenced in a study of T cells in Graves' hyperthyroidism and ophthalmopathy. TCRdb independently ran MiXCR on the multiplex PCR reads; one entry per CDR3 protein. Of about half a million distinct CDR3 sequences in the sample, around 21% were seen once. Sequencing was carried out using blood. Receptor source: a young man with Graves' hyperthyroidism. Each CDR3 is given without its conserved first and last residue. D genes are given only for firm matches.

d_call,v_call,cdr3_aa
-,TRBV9,ASSEAGHSYEQY
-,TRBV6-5,ASSYNVNFYGYT
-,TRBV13,ASSSQSKAKANYGYT
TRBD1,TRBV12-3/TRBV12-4,ASSFTPSDRETQPQH
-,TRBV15,ATSTPGHNTGELF
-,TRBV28,ATSTRGALSGELF
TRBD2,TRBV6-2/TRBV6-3,ASRYRLAGAETNPLGQETQY
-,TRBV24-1,ATSDLGQQETQY
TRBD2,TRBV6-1,ASSGVSGGPHEQY
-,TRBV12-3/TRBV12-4,ASTQGGINYGYT
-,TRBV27,ASSSASAQGSYGYT
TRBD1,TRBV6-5,ASSLGGTVGYT
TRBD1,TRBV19,ASNDRASNQPQH
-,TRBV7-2,ASSLARPGKSGELF
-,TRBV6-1,ASRGPPQY
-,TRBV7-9,ATPGSSMTEAF
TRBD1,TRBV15,ATSGEGANQPQH
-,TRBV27,ASSNRIGNTIY
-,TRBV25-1,ASSECLGHRPDQPQH
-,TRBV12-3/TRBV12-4,ASSLTNTGELF
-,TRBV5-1,ASGPRGNTEAF
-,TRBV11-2,ASSPRRVAGAF
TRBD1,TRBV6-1,ASTPLVDRGLRQPQH
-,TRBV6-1,ASTPQGGGTGELF
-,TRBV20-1,SATKTGIYEQY
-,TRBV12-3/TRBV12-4,ASSYTGLTEAF
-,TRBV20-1,SAIRGGGSVDQPQH
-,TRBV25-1,ASSDPSYPGADYGYT